One sample yielded the 9 T cell receptor beta chains listed below, sequenced in a study of T-cell memory formation after mild COVID-19. TCRdb reprocessed the 5' RACE reads via MiXCR and lists one record per CDR3 protein. The sample consists of about 45,000 distinct CDR3 sequences, less than 9.5% of them appearing once. Sequencing was performed on PBMCs or a T cell subset sorted from them (not recorded which). These receptors all come from an adult woman who had mild COVID-19 (a few samples of this study predate the infection). Cell type and time point are not known.

A few counts support this clonotype. The chain combines TRBV3-1 with TRBJ2-3; D gene uncertain. The germline V gene has CDR1 LGHDT and CDR2 YNNKEL (reference sequence). This CDR3 has 15 amino acids. The V gene lost 2 bases and the J gene lost 1 base, with 10 bases spanning the gap. Here the CDR3 DNA reads TGTGCCAGCAGCCAACCCCAGCTCGGCACAGATACGCAGTATTTT. Its protein product is CASSQPQLGTDTQYF.

The chain joins TRBV29-1 to TRBJ2-7, with 10 bases that match TRBD1. Germline V gene lookup returns CDR1 SQVTM and CDR2 ANQGSEA. The CDR3 is 13 residues long. With 5 bases clipped from V and 2 bases from J, the junction kept 3 bases outside the gene matches. The chain's CDR3 is CSVSGQGAYEQYF. For the CDR3, the DNA is TGCAGCGTTTCTGGACAGGGGGCCTACGAGCAGTACTTC.

This clonotype came up a few times. The CDR3 sequence: CASSPRSGDTQYF. CDR3 in DNA: TGTGCCAGCAGCCCAAGATCGGGAGATACGCAGTATTTT. V usage is TRBV7-3 and J usage is TRBJ2-3; no clear D gene. Germline CDR1 is SGHTA and CDR2 is FQGTGA. The CDR3 is made up of 13 amino acids. With 5 bases removed from V and 5 bases from J, the gap between germline ends came to 11 bases.

The DNA of the CDR3 is TGTGCCAGCAGCCAGAAATATGGGGCGGGGGATAGCACAGATACGCAGTATTTT. Translating gives CASSQKYGAGDSTDTQYF. V and J are TRBV4-2 and TRBJ2-3; 7 bases map to TRBD2. CDR1 LGHNA and CDR2 YNFKEQ come from the germline V gene. This CDR3 spans 18 amino acids. With V trimmed by 3 bases and J by 0 bases, 12 bases remained unmatched.

This clonotype was counted a few times. The chain employs TRBV6-1 and TRBJ1-2; 9 positions match TRBD1. Germline CDR1 is MNHNS and CDR2 is SASEGT. This CDR3 has 16 amino acids. The junction had 10 bases not matched to a gene; V was cut back by 4 bases and J by 4 bases. This CDR3 is CASSGGYRGLGYGYTF. The CDR3 DNA reads TGTGCCAGCAGTGGGGGATACAGGGGGCTCGGCTATGGCTACACCTTC.

The CDR3 here is CASFNGLGYRRSTGELFF. Here the CDR3 DNA reads TGTGCCAGTTTCAATGGACTGGGCTATCGCCGGAGCACCGGGGAGCTGTTTTTT. The genes are TRBV11-3 and TRBJ2-2; the D gene is possibly TRBD2 (5 bases). The ends were cut back, 9 bases at V and 4 bases at J, with 27 bases in the middle. CDR3 length: 18 residues. Germline loops: CDR1 SGHNT, CDR2 YENEEA.

The table lists this clonotype with a few counts. The chain joins TRBV30 to TRBJ2-2, with D maybe TRBD2 (5 bases). The CDR3 contains 12 residues. Trimming removed 8 bases from V and 1 base from J, with 8 bases in between. Germline assignment: CDR1 GTSNPN and CDR2 SVGIG (reference sequence). CDR3 amino acids: CAGGGNTGELFF. In DNA form, the CDR3 reads TGTGCCGGAGGAGGGAACACCGGGGAGCTGTTTTTT.

This clonotype was seen more than once but under ten times. The V and J genes are TRBV7-4 and TRBJ2-3; 13 bases are a match to TRBD2. The junction had 6 bases not matched to a gene; V was cut back by 3 bases and J by 3 bases. There are 17 residues in the CDR3. Germline CDR1 SGHVT, CDR2 SQSDAQ. CDR3: CASSFGLAGAPTDTQYF. Here the CDR3 DNA reads TGTGCCAGCAGCTTTGGACTAGCGGGGGCCCCGACAGATACGCAGTATTTT.

This clonotype was observed a handful of times. The genes are TRBV2 and TRBJ2-3; tentatively, D is TRBD2 (6 bases). V lost 5 bases and J 0 bases, leaving 12 bases between the germline ends. The CDR3 spans 15 residues. Germline V CDR1 and CDR2: SNHLY, FYNNEI. CDR3 loop: CASSRGTVSTDTQYF. The CDR3 region has the DNA TGTGCCAGCAGTCGAGGGACTGTTAGCACAGATACGCAGTATTTT.